This TCR beta chain comes out of a study of response to subunit inactivated influenza vaccine. TCRdb processed the RT-PCR reads anew with MiXCR; each CDR3 protein has one entry. The repertoire has a few hundred thousand distinct CDR3 sequences, about 20% of them found once; the top ten carry 9% to 12%. This CDR3 comprises 17 residues. V was shortened by 4 bases and J by 3 bases, with 18 bases between the two germline ends. Germline CDR1 LNHNV, CDR2 YYDKDF (reference sequence). The chain recombines TRBV15 with TRBJ2-2; D is uncertain. The sequence derives from a man aged 50 to 69 who received an inactivated influenza vaccine. The sample consisted of PBMCs from blood, taken about 19 months after vaccination. Here the CDR3 reads CATSKGLLGSDTGELFF. The CDR3 bases are TGTGCCACCAGCAAAGGCCTCCTTGGAAGCGACACCGGGGAGCTGTTTTTT.